The rows below give T cell receptor beta chains drawn from one sample of a study of blood T cell repertoires in COVID-19. This table comes from immunoSEQ multiplex PCR, and its TCRdb copy is limited to in-frame clones, with some not included. Of 130,000 to 150,000 clones listed, 80% are singletons. Material: peripheral blood. The receptors were sampled from a woman aged 45 to 65 with acute or convalescent COVID-19. The CDR3 runs from the conserved cysteine through the conserved F or W. D genes are given only for firm matches. The listing skips clone size in some rows; elsewhere it reads once, few, many or a size class.

NA	TRBD1	TRBV5-1	TRBJ1-1	TGCGCCAGCTGCGACAGGGAGGCTATGGGGGACACTGAAGCTTTCTTT	CASCDREAMGDTEAFF
NA	TRBD2	TRBV28	TRBJ2-3	TGTGCCAGCAGTTTGGGGCGGGGGATTAGCACAGATACGCAGTATTTT	CASSLGRGISTDTQYF
NA	TRBD1	TRBV6-2/TRBV6-3	TRBJ1-5	TGTGCCAGCAGTCCCACCGGGACAGCTAGACAGCCCCAGCATTTT	CASSPTGTARQPQHF
NA	NA	TRBV9	TRBJ1-2	TGTGCCAGCAGCGCGGACCCGACAGGACCCTATGGCTACACCTTC	CASSADPTGPYGYTF
NA	NA	TRBV7-8	TRBJ2-7	TGTGCCAGCAGCCCCCGGACTGTGAGCTCCTACGAGCAGTACTTC	CASSPRTVSSYEQYF
NA	NA	TRBV5-6	TRBJ1-4	TGTGCCAGCAGCTTCCCAGGGGCTAATGAAAAACTGTTTTTT	CASSFPGANEKLFF
NA	TRBD2	TRBV19	TRBJ2-3	TGTGCCAGTTCCTCGGGGGGGCCTAGCACAGATACGCAGTATTTT	CASSSGGPSTDTQYF
few	TRBD1	TRBV27	TRBJ1-6	TGTGCCAGCAGTCCTGTACAGGGGCAATGGTCACCCCTCCACTTT	CASSPVQGQWSPLHF
NA	NA	TRBV19	TRBJ2-1	TGTGCCAGTAGTATTAATCCTGGCCTAGCTAACCGGTACAATGAGCAGTTCTTC	CASSINPGLANRYNEQFF
NA	NA	TRBV19	TRBJ2-5	TGTGCCAGTAGTAGAGGCAGCCAAGAGACCCAGTACTTC	CASSRGSQETQYF
NA	NA	TRBV11-2	TRBJ2-1	TGTGCCAGCAGCACGGGACATTACTCCTACAATGAGCAGTTCTTC	CASSTGHYSYNEQFF
few	TRBD2	TRBV2	TRBJ2-5	TGTGCCAGCGGGCCTATGCGGGGGGGGAGAGAGACCCAGTACTTC	CASGPMRGGRETQYF
NA	TRBD1	TRBV5-1	TRBJ2-1	TGCGCCAGCAGCGACCCGACAGGGGACTACAATGAGCAGTTCTTC	CASSDPTGDYNEQFF
NA	NA	TRBV11-2	TRBJ1-1	TGTGCCAGCAGCTTTTATCGGGCAAGGGGGAACACTGAAGCTTTCTTT	CASSFYRARGNTEAFF
NA	TRBD2	TRBV20-1	TRBJ2-1	TGCAGTGCTAAGGGACTAGCTTTGCAGTTCTTC	CSAKGLALQFF
NA	TRBD1	TRBV2	TRBJ1-6	TGTGCCAGCTCAGGGACAGGGGGATATTCACCCCTCCACTTT	CASSGTGGYSPLHF
NA	TRBD2	TRBV5-1	TRBJ2-2	TGCGCCAGCAGAAGGATAGCGGGGGTTAACACCGGGGAGCTGTTTTTT	CASRRIAGVNTGELFF
NA	TRBD2	TRBV4-2	TRBJ2-5	TGTGCCAGCAGCCAAGATGACCAGCGGGGGGGCGGTGAGACCCAGTACTTC	CASSQDDQRGGGETQYF
NA	TRBD1	TRBV19	TRBJ1-5	TGTGCCAGTACCAGGACAGGCCTCAACAATCAGCCCCAGCATTTT	CASTRTGLNNQPQHF
NA	TRBD1	TRBV18	TRBJ1-1	TGTGCCAGCTCACCGGGACAGGCAAGCACTGAAGCTTTCTTT	CASSPGQASTEAFF
NA	TRBD2	TRBV6-1	TRBJ2-7	TGTGCCAGCAGTAGAAGCGGGGACGCTTCCTACGAGCAGTACTTC	CASSRSGDASYEQYF
NA	NA	TRBV7-8	TRBJ1-5	TGTGCCAGCAGCAAAGACACAGGCCTCAATCAGCCCCAGCATTTT	CASSKDTGLNQPQHF
NA	NA	TRBV19	TRBJ1-1	TGTGCCAGTAGTCGGAAGGACTCCGGGGTTTCTGAAGCTTTCTTT	CASSRKDSGVSEAFF
NA	TRBD1	TRBV6-2/TRBV6-3	TRBJ1-5	TGTGCCAGCAGTCCGGACAGGGTACAGCCCCAGCATTTT	CASSPDRVQPQHF
NA	NA	TRBV19	TRBJ1-5	TGTGCCAGTCGAGTACGGGGTACCGGGTTTGTATATAGCAATCAGCCCCAGCATTTT	CASRVRGTGFVYSNQPQHF
NA	TRBD2	TRBV14	TRBJ2-3	TGTGCCAGCAGCCAAGTAGCGGGGGGCCCAGATACGCAGTATTTT	CASSQVAGGPDTQYF
NA	NA	TRBV9	TRBJ1-1	TGTGCCAGCAGCCCCCGTTTGAGAGGGGGTGATAATGAAGCTTTCTTT	CASSPRLRGGDNEAFF
NA	NA	TRBV2	TRBJ1-4	TGTGCCAGCAGTGAAGCACAGCCCCCTGAAAAACTGTTTTTT	CASSEAQPPEKLFF
NA	NA	TRBV3-1/TRBV3-2	TRBJ2-3	TGTGCCAGCAGCCGGGCCAATTCCGCCACAGATACGCAGTATTTT	CASSRANSATDTQYF
NA	TRBD1	TRBV19	TRBJ1-2	TGTGCCAGTAGCCCTCTGACAGGGATCGACTATGGCTACACCTTC	CASSPLTGIDYGYTF
NA	NA	TRBV19	TRBJ1-1	TGTGCCAGTAGTATGACAGGCTCCGGTGAAGCTTTCTTT	CASSMTGSGEAFF
NA	TRBD1	TRBV29-1	TRBJ1-1	TGCAGCGTTCCAACCCCGGGACAGGGAGGCACTGAAGCTTTCTTT	CSVPTPGQGGTEAFF
few	NA	TRBV9	TRBJ1-1	TGTGCCAGCAGCCCGGGGAGCCTTGAGGGCACTGAAGCTTTCTTT	CASSPGSLEGTEAFF
NA	NA	TRBV27	TRBJ2-6	TGTGCCAGCAGACACAACGGGGTATCTGGGGCCAACGTCCTGACTTTC	CASRHNGVSGANVLTF
few	NA	TRBV28	TRBJ2-1	TGTGCCAGCAGTGTGGGACTCCGCAGGAATGAGCAGTTCTTC	CASSVGLRRNEQFF
NA	TRBD1	TRBV11-2	TRBJ2-1	TGTGCCAGCAGCTTAGAATTTGGGCTTTTGGGGACAGGGGCCTACAATGAGCAGTTCTTC	CASSLEFGLLGTGAYNEQFF
NA	NA	TRBV6-5	TRBJ1-2	TGTGCCAGCAGGGAGATCTATGGCTACACCTTC	CASREIYGYTF
NA	TRBD1	TRBV25-1	TRBJ1-6	TGTGCCAGCAGCCACTCCAGGGGACAGGGTAATTCACCCCTCCACTTT	CASSHSRGQGNSPLHF
NA	NA	TRBV4-3	TRBJ1-6	TGCGCCAGCAGCAATTCCCTTATGAATTCACCCCTCCACTTT	CASSNSLMNSPLHF
NA	TRBD1	TRBV7-2	TRBJ1-6	TGTGCCAGCAGCTCGGACAGGGGACGAAGCCCCTATAATTCACCCCTCCACTTT	CASSSDRGRSPYNSPLHF
NA	TRBD1	TRBV7-2	TRBJ2-7	TGTGCCAGCAGCTTAGGAGCAGGGGGCTCCGAGCAGTACTTC	CASSLGAGGSEQYF
NA	NA	TRBV6-2/TRBV6-3	TRBJ1-5	TGTGCCAGCAGTTACTCGAGTCTCAATCAGCCCCAGCATTTT	CASSYSSLNQPQHF
NA	TRBD2	TRBV11-1	TRBJ2-3	TGTGCCAGCAGCTTAGCGCTTAGCGGGGGTCCAGATACGCAGTATTTT	CASSLALSGGPDTQYF
few	TRBD1	TRBV28	TRBJ2-2	TGTGCCAGCAGTTTGGGACAGGGGGCCACCGGGGAGCTGTTTTTT	CASSLGQGATGELFF
NA	NA	TRBV9	TRBJ1-1	TGTGCCAGCAGCGCCCTGAGTCGGGGTTCTCCGGACACTGAAGCTTTCTTT	CASSALSRGSPDTEAFF
once	TRBD1	TRBV28	TRBJ1-2	TGTGCCAGCAGACTCGGGGACAGGGTCGTCCATGGCTACACCTTC	CASRLGDRVVHGYTF
NA	NA	TRBV19	TRBJ1-4	TGTGCCAGTAGGGCTGGACAGCTTAATGAAAAACTGTTTTTT	CASRAGQLNEKLFF
NA	TRBD2	TRBV28	TRBJ2-1	TGTGCCAGCAGTCGGGTTGCGGGAGGATACAATGAGCAGTTCTTC	CASSRVAGGYNEQFF
NA	NA	TRBV5-5	TRBJ1-1	TGTGCCAGCAGCTTTTCTCCGAACACTGAAGCTTTCTTT	CASSFSPNTEAFF
NA	NA	TRBV6-6	TRBJ1-5	TGTGCCAGCAGTTCGCCTAGGTCCAATAGCAATCAGCCCCAGCATTTT	CASSSPRSNSNQPQHF
few	NA	TRBV7-8	TRBJ1-6	TGTGCCAGCAGCTTAGAAGTGGGCAATTCACCCCTCCACTTT	CASSLEVGNSPLHF
NA	NA	TRBV2	TRBJ1-2	TGTGCCAGCAGTCTACAGGAGCTTTATGGCTACACCTTC	CASSLQELYGYTF
NA	TRBD1	TRBV18	TRBJ1-1	TGTGCCAGCTCACGGGACAGGGCTAACACTGAAGCTTTCTTT	CASSRDRANTEAFF
NA	NA	TRBV5-4	TRBJ1-2	TGTGCCAGCAGCTTTCAATTAGAGCGTGGCTACACCTTC	CASSFQLERGYTF